This TCR beta chain was identified during a study of beta chain features in type 1 diabetes. The sequenced template was cDNA made from the entire isolated RNA. Sequencing used immunoSEQ multiplex PCR; TCRdb keeps in-frame clones, though not all of them. The sample yields about 320,000 clones, 12% to 15% seen once. Study-level findings and limits: Sampled from patients, naive, central memory and Treg TCRB repertoires appeared more similar than those sampled from healthy donors.

As regards this clone: Its antigen is unknown.

The CDR3 covers 13 residues. Trimming took off 4 bases at V and 4 bases at J, with 5 bases between the two ends. CDR1 and CDR2 (germline): LGHNT, FRNRAP. This clonotype was sampled from a man younger than 40 in good health. The genes are TRBV12-5 and TRBJ2-6; D is undetermined. The sequenced material came from central memory CD4+ T cells from blood. CDR3 DNA sequence: TGTGCTAGTGGTTCCGAGGGGGCCAACGTCCTGACTTTC. Amino acid sequence: CASGSEGANVLTF.